This record looks at one T cell receptor beta chain sequence and its context. At one end, the junction sequence differs from germline, possibly due to a read error. The study isolated at least 6.5 million PBMCs from each sample. This entry comes from a study of blood T cells in healthy people across ages. The germline gives CDR1 SGHVS, CDR2 FNYEAQ. The length of the CDR3 is 14 residues. A second roughly 6 to 11 cycle PCR used barcoded and J-beta primers. TCRdb ran MiXCR on the 5' RACE reads and lists one entry per CDR3 protein. This sample carries roughly 800,000 distinct CDR3 sequences, around 34% of them seen once, and the ten largest clones take 13%.

This chain connects TRBV7-6 to TRBJ2-7; D possibly corresponds to TRBD1 (6 bases). Material for sequencing was blood. The receptor was isolated from a man aged 18 to 29 in good health. The CDR3 here is CASSAPGQHYEQYF. Written as DNA, the CDR3 is TGCGCCAGCAGCGCCCCCGGACAGCATTACGAGCAGTACTTC.